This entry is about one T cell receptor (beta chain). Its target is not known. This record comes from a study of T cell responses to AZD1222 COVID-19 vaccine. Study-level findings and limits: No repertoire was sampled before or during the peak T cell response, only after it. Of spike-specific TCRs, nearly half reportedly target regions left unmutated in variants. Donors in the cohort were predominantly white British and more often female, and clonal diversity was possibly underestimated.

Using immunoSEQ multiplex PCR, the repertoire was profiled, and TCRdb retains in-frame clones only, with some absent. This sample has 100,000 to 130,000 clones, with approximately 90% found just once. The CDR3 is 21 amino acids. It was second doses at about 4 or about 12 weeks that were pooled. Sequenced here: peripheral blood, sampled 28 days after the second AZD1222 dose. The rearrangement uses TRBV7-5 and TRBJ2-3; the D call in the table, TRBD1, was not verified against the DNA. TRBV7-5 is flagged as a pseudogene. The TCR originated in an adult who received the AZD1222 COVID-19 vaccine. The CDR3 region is CVISREPSPAGQGGGTDTQYF. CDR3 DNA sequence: TGTGTCATAAGCAGAGAACCGTCTCCGGCGGGACAGGGGGGAGGGACAGATACGCAGTATTTT.